Shown below are 18 T cell receptor beta chains from a single sample sequenced in a study of T cell responses to AZD1222 COVID-19 vaccine. Profiling relied on immunoSEQ multiplex PCR, and the TCRdb table lists in-frame clones only, not all of them. The data show 85,000 to 130,000 clones, about nine tenths seen once. Specimen: peripheral blood, collected on day 0 of AZD1222 vaccination. These receptors all stem from an adult in good health.

This sequence joins TRBV9 and TRBJ2-7; 7 bases match TRBD2. V lost 4 bases and J lost 0; bases outside the gene matches: 4. The germline V gene has CDR1 SGDLS and CDR2 YYNGEE. The CDR3 covers 14 residues. The CDR3 DNA is TGTGCCAGCAGCCTCAGCGGGACCTCCTACGAGCAGTACTTC. Translated, it gives CASSLSGTSYEQYF.

The V call is TRBV19, the J call TRBJ1-4, with 7 bases matching TRBD1. The CDR3 runs 16 residues. The germline V gene has CDR1 LNHDA and CDR2 SQIVND (reference sequence). Losses at the gene ends were 4 bases for V and 8 bases for J; bases not matched to a gene: 13. The CDR3 sequence is CASSTPGTEEGEKLFF. DNA for the CDR3: TGTGCCAGTAGTACGCCAGGGACAGAAGAGGGGGAAAAACTGTTTTTT.

The rearrangement uses TRBV18 and TRBJ2-3, with D possibly matching TRBD1 (6 bases). From germline, CDR1 is KGHSH and CDR2 LQKENI. The CDR3 covers 13 residues. V dropped 8 bases and J dropped 5 bases, with 14 bases sitting between them. This CDR3 is CASGRGQEDTQYF. CDR3 sequence (DNA): TGTGCCAGCGGTCGGGGACAAGAAGATACGCAGTATTTT.

The chain combines TRBV7-9 with TRBJ1-3, with 7 bases aligning to TRBD1. The junction had 5 bases not matched to a gene; V was cut back by 8 bases and J by 1 base. The CDR3 length is 14 residues. CDR1 is SEHNR, CDR2 FQNEAQ, per germline (reference sequence). The CDR3 loop reads CASPGGASGNTIYF. The CDR3 DNA reads TGTGCCAGCCCAGGGGGGGCGTCTGGAAACACCATATATTTT.

The rearrangement joins TRBV30 to TRBJ1-2; TRBD1 is a possible D gene (5 bases). Germline CDR1 is GTSNPN and CDR2 is SVGIG (reference sequence). CDR3 size: 12 residues. Trimming took off 5 bases at V and 8 bases at J, with 15 bases between the two ends. The CDR3 spells CAWGRDQGGYTF. CDR3 DNA sequence: TGTGCCTGGGGCCGGGACCAAGGGGGCTACACCTTC.

This chain joins TRBV24-1 and TRBJ2-7; maybe TRBD1 (6 bases). The CDR3 is 15 amino acids. CDR1 is KGHDR, CDR2 SFDVKD, per germline. V lost 5 bases and J 1 base, leaving 14 bases between the germline ends. The CDR3 spells CATSGSGRGSYEQYF. DNA of the CDR3: TGTGCCACCAGTGGAAGCGGCAGGGGATCCTACGAGCAGTACTTC.

This chain uses TRBV20-1 with TRBJ2-1, with a weak D call TRBD2 (6 bases). The CDR3 contains 16 residues. V was pared by 3 bases and J by 0 bases, with 15 bases between. CDR1 and CDR2 from the germline V gene are DFQATT and SNEGSKA (reference sequence). As DNA, the CDR3 is TGCAGTGCTAGTGGAGGGGCATGGAGCTCCTACAATGAGCAGTTCTTC. Translating gives CSASGGAWSSYNEQFF.

V gene TRBV9 combines with J gene TRBJ2-5; the D gene is possibly TRBD1 (6 bases). Germline CDR1 is SGDLS and CDR2 is YYNGEE. The CDR3 extends over 14 amino acids. Trimming shortened V by 0 bases and J by 4 bases, and 10 bases separated the two germline ends. The CDR3 DNA follows: TGTGCCAGCAGCGTAGAGAGGGGGACAGAGACCCAGTACTTC. Amino acids: CASSVERGTETQYF.

The V and J genes are TRBV5-4 and TRBJ2-1, with 14 nucleotides matching TRBD2. This CDR3 is built from 16 residues. Germline CDR1 is SGHNT and CDR2 is YYREEE (reference sequence). The V and J ends lost 0 bases and 8 bases, in that order; junction bases with no gene match: 4. The CDR3 sequence is CASSLGLAGGRDEQFF. CDR3 bases: TGTGCCAGCAGCTTGGGACTAGCGGGAGGGCGGGATGAGCAGTTCTTC.

The rearrangement uses TRBV19 and TRBJ2-5; 11 nucleotides agree with TRBD1. CDR3 length equals 15 residues. Trimming cost V 5 bases and J 5 bases; bases outside gene matches: 7. Germline values: CDR1 LNHDA, CDR2 SQIVND (reference sequence). The DNA of the CDR3 is TGTGCCAGTAGTCCCAGGACAGGGGGCAGGGAGACCCAGTACTTC. Translated, it gives CASSPRTGGRETQYF.

The chain joins TRBV7-2 to TRBJ2-2; weak D call: TRBD1 (6 bases). From germline, CDR1 is SGHTA and CDR2 FQGNSA. Deletions cut 4 bases from V and 7 bases from J, with 22 bases between. The CDR3 length is 17 residues. The DNA of the CDR3 is TGTGCCAGCAGCTCCCTTAGGGGGAGTGATCGGGGCGGGGAGCTGTTTTTT. Translated: CASSSLRGSDRGGELFF.

This chain links TRBV27 with TRBJ1-6; D ambiguous. The CDR3 covers 17 residues. V lost 6 bases and J lost 0, with 15 bases in between. Germline values: CDR1 MNHEY, CDR2 SMNVEV (reference sequence). CDR3: CASRGVGMSSYNSPLHF. The CDR3 nucleotides read TGTGCCAGCAGGGGCGTCGGCATGAGCTCCTATAATTCACCCCTCCACTTT.

The chain has TRBV19 and TRBJ2-5, with 12 bases lining up with TRBD2. J lost 1 base, V lost 5 bases, and 8 bases had no gene match. CDR3 length: 17 residues. Germline CDR1 is LNHDA and CDR2 is SQIVND (reference sequence). The CDR3 here is CASSQGLAGGFQETQYF. The CDR3 nucleotides read TGTGCCAGTAGTCAGGGACTAGCGGGCGGCTTCCAAGAGACCCAGTACTTC. The entire variable domain, with the rest obtained from reference TRBV19 and TRBJ2-5, is as follows: DGGITQSPKYLFRKEGQNVTLSCEQNLNHDAMYWYRQDPGQGLRLIYYSQIVNDFQKGDIAEGYSVSREKKESFPLTVTSAQKNPTAFYLCASSQGLAGGFQETQYFGPGTRLLVL.

The V and J genes are TRBV5-4 and TRBJ2-2, with a possible D match to TRBD2 (5 bases). CDR3 length equals 14 residues. Germline V gene lookup returns CDR1 SGHNT and CDR2 YYREEE (reference sequence). V lost 0 bases to trimming and J lost 4 bases, with 7 bases between them. The CDR3 coding sequence is TGTGCCAGCAGCTTGGATCTAGCCACCGGGGAGCTGTTTTTT. Translation: CASSLDLATGELFF.

The J gene is TRBJ1-2, the V gene TRBV27, with TRBD1 identical over 10 bases. Germline lookup yields CDR1 MNHEY and CDR2 SMNVEV (reference sequence). V dropped 6 bases and J dropped 4; count of bases not matched to a gene: 11. The CDR3 has 16 amino acids. DNA of the CDR3: TGTGCCAGCAGACGAACTCCGGGACAGGGGACCTATGGCTACACCTTC. It codes for CASRRTPGQGTYGYTF.

The rearrangement links TRBV6-5 to TRBJ1-2, with no clear D. The CDR3 runs to 14 residues. Germline V CDR1 and CDR2: MNHEY, SVGAGI. Trimming shortened V by 0 bases and J by 8 bases, and 13 bases separated the two germline ends. CDR3 sequence (DNA): TGTGCCAGCAGTTACTCCCCCGGGGAAGACGGCTACACCTTC. Its translation is CASSYSPGEDGYTF.

CDR3 amino acids: CASSGGGNTEAFF. CDR3 nucleotides: TGTGCCAGCAGCGGTGGGGGGAACACTGAAGCTTTCTTT. The chain employs TRBV6-4 and TRBJ1-1; TRBD1 might be the D (5 bases). The CDR3 runs to 13 residues. Germline V gives CDR1 MRHNA, CDR2 SNTAGT. Trimming pared 6 bases from V and 1 base from J, leaving 9 bases between.

The V gene is TRBV7-2, the J gene TRBJ2-3; TRBD2 might be the D (5 bases). Germline lookup yields CDR1 SGHTA and CDR2 FQGNSA. V was pared by 7 bases and J by 0 bases, with 20 bases between. This CDR3 has 17 residues. The CDR3 sequence is CASNRERQRISTDTQYF. The DNA of the CDR3 is TGTGCCAGCAACCGCGAGCGGCAGCGGATTAGCACAGATACGCAGTATTTT.